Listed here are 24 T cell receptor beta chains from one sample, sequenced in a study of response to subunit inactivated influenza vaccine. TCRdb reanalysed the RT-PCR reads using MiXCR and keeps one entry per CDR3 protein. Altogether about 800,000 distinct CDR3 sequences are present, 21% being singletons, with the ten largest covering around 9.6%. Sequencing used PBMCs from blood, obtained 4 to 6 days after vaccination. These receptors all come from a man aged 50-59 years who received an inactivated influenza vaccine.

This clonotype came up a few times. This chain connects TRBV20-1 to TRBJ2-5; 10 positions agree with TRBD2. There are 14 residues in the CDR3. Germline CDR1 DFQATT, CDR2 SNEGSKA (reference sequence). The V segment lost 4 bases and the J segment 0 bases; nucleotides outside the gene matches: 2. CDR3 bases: TGCAGTGCTACCGGGACTAGCGACCAAGAGACCCAGTACTTC. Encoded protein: CSATGTSDQETQYF.

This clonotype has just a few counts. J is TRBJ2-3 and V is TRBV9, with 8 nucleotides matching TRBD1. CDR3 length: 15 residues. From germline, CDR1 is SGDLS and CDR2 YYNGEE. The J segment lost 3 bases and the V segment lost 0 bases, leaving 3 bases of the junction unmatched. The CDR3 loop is CASSVVGTGTDTQYF. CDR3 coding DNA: TGTGCCAGCAGCGTAGTGGGGACAGGTACAGATACGCAGTATTTT.

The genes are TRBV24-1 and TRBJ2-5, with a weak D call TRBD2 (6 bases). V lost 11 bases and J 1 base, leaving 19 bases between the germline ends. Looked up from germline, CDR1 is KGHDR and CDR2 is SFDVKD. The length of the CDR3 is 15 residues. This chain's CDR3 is CASAVGGGTQETQYF. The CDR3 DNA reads TGTGCCAGCGCCGTCGGTGGGGGGACCCAAGAGACCCAGTACTTC.

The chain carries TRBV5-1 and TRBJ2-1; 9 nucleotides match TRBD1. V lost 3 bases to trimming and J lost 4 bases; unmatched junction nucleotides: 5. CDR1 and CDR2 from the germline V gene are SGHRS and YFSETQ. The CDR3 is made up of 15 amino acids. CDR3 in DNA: TGCGCCAGCAGCTCTGGACAGGGGCGATACAATGAGCAGTTCTTC. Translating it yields CASSSGQGRYNEQFF.

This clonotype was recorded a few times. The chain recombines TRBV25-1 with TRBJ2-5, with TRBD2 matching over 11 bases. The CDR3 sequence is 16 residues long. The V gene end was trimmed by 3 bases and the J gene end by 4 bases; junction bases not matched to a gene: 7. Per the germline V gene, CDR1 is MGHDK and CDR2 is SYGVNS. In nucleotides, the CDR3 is TGTGCCAGCAGTGATTGGGGACTAGCGGTTGGAGAGACCCAGTACTTC. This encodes CASSDWGLAVGETQYF.

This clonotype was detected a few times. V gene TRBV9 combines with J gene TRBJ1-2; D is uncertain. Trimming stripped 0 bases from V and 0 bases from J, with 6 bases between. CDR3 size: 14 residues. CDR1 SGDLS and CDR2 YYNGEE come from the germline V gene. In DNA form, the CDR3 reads TGTGCCAGCAGCGTAGGCGGAACTAACTATGGCTACACCTTC. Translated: CASSVGGTNYGYTF.

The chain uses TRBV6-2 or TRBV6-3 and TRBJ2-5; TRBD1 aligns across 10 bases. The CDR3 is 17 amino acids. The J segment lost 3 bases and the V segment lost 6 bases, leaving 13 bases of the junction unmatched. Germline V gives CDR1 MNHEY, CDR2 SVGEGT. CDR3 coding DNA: TGTGCCAGCAGCACTTTACAGCGACAGGGGGCAAAAGAGACCCAGTACTTC. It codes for CASSTLQRQGAKETQYF.

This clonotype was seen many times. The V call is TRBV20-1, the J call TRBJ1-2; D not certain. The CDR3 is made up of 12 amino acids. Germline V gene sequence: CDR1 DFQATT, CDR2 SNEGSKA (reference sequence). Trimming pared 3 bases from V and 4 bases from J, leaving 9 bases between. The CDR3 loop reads CSASPVGYGYTF. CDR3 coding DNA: TGCAGTGCTAGTCCTGTGGGCTATGGCTACACCTTC.

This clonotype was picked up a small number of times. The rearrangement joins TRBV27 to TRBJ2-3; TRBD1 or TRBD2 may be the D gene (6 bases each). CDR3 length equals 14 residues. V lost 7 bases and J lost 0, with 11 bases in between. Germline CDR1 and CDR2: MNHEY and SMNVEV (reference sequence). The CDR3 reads CASKTGRSTDTQYF. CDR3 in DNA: TGTGCCAGCAAAACAGGGAGGAGCACAGATACGCAGTATTTT.

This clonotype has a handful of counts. The CDR3 is CAISVVSPGDTQYF. CDR3 nucleotides: TGTGCCATCTCAGTCGTCTCCCCGGGAGATACGCAGTATTTT. This rearrangement joins TRBV10-3 to TRBJ2-3; no clear D. The CDR3 contains 14 residues. Between the trimmed V and J ends, which lost 8 bases and 5 bases, there was a span of 17 bases. Germline V lookup: CDR1 ENHRY, CDR2 SYGVKD.

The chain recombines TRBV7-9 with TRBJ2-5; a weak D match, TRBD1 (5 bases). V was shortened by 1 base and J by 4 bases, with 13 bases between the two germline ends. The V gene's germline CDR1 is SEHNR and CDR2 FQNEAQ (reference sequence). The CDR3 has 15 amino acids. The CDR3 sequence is CASSLVGARGETQYF. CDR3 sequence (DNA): TGTGCCAGCAGCTTAGTTGGGGCAAGAGGAGAGACCCAGTACTTC.

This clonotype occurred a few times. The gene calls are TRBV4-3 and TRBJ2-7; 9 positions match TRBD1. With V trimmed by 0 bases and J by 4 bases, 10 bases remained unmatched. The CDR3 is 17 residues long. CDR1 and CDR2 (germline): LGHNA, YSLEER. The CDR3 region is CASSQDHRGHFSYEQYF. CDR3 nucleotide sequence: TGCGCCAGCAGCCAAGATCACAGGGGGCATTTTAGTTACGAGCAGTACTTC.

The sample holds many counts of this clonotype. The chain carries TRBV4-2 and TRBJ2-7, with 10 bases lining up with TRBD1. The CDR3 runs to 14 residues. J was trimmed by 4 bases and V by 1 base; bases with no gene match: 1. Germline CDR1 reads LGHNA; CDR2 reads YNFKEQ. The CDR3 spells CASSQGQGAYEQYF. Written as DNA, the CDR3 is TGTGCCAGCAGCCAAGGACAGGGGGCTTACGAGCAGTACTTC.

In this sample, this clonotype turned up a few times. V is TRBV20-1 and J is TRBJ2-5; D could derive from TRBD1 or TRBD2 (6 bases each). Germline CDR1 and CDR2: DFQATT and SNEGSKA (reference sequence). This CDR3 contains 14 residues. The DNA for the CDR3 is TGCAGCATCGGGGGCCCAATCCCGCGGGAGACCCAGTACTTC. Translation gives CSIGGPIPRETQYF.

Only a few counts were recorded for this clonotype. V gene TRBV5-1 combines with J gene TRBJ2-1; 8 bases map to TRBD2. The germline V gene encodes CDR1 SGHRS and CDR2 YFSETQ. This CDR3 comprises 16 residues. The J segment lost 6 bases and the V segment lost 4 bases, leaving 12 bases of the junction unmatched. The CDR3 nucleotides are TGCGCCAGCAGCGCGTGGGGACTAGTTGATGGCAATGAGCAGTTCTTC. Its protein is CASSAWGLVDGNEQFF.

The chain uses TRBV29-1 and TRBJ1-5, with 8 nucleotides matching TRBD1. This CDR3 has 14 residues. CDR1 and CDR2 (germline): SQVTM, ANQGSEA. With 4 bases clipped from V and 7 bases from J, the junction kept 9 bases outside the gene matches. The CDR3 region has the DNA TGCAGCGTTGTTCCGACAGGGGTGGGGCAGCCCCAGCATTTT. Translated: CSVVPTGVGQPQHF.

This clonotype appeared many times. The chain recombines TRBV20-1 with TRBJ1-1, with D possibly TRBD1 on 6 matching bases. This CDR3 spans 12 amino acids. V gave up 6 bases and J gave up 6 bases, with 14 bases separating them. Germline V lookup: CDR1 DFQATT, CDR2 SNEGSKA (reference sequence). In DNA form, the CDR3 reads TGCAGTGCGGCACAGGGTTGGGCTGAAGCTTTCTTT. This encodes CSAAQGWAEAFF.

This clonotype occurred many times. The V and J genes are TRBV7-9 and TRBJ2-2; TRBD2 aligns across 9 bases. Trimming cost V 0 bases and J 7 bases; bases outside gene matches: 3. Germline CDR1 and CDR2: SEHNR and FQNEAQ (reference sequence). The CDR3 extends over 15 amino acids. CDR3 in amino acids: CASSLALAGNGELFF. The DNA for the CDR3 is TGTGCCAGCAGCTTAGCCCTAGCGGGAAACGGGGAGCTGTTTTTT.

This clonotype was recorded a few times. The CDR3 bases are TGTGCCAGCAGTTACAGGGGGTCCGGGGAGCTGTTTTTT. Its translation is CASSYRGSGELFF. The chain has TRBV6-5 and TRBJ2-2; D is possibly TRBD1 (6 bases). CDR3 size: 13 residues. Germline CDR1 MNHEY, CDR2 SVGAGI. The V end was cut by 2 bases, the J end by 6 bases, with 7 bases between.

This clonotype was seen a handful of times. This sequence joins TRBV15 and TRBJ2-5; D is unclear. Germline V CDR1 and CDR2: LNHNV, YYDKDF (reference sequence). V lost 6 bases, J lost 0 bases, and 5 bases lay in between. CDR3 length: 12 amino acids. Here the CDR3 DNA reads TGTGCCACCAGAGGGTACCAAGAGACCCAGTACTTC. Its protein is CATRGYQETQYF.

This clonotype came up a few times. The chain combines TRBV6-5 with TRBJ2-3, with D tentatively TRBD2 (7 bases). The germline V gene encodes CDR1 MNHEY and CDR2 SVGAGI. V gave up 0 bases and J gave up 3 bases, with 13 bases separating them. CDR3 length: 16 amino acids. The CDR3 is CASSYSGGLRTDTQYF. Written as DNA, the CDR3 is TGTGCCAGCAGTTACTCGGGGGGGCTAAGGACAGATACGCAGTATTTT.

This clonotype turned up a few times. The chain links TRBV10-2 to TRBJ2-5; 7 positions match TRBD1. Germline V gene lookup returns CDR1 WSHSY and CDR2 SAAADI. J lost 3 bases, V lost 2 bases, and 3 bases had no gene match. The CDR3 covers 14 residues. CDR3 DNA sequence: TGCGCCAGCAGTGAGCCCGGGACAGAAGAGACCCAGTACTTC. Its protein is CASSEPGTEETQYF.

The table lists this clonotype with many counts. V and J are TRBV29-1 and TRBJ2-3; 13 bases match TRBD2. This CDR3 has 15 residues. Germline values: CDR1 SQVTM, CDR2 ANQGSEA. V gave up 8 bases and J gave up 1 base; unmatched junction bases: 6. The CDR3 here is CSMLGLAGRTDTQYF. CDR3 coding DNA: TGCAGCATGCTGGGACTAGCGGGGCGCACAGATACGCAGTATTTT.

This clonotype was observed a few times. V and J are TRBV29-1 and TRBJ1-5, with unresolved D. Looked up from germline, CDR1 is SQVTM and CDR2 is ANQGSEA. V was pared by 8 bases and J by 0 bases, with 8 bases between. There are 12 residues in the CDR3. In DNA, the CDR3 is TGCAGCTGCGGAGATAGCAATCAGCCCCAGCATTTT. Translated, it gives CSCGDSNQPQHF.